This T cell receptor (beta chain) stems from a study of cytomegalovirus exposure and HLA in healthy donors. Study-wide findings and caveats: In a later analysis, a missense DCLRE1C variant was linked to TCR beta V- and J-gene trimming.

PCR amplification relied on 60 Vbeta primers (plus 13 Jbeta primers). TCRdb's table, derived via immunoSEQ multiplex PCR, lists solely in-frame clones and lacks some. This sample carries around 92,000 clones, 80% of them seen once, and the ten largest clones take roughly 2%. A single count supports this clone. The antigen remains unidentified. CDR3 size: 15 residues. Germline CDR1 MNHEY, CDR2 SMNVEV (reference sequence). V was clipped by 0 bases and J by 3 bases; unmatched bases: 1. The material sequenced was PBMCs. The chain has TRBV27 and TRBJ1-5; 8 nucleotides line up with TRBD1. This receptor was taken from a man aged 18 to 35 in good health and CMV-seronegative. The CDR3 spells CASSLSQGVNQPQHF. CDR3 nucleotides: TGTGCCAGCAGTTTATCACAGGGGGTCAATCAGCCCCAGCATTTT.